The next 7 T cell receptor beta chains were all read from a single sample in a study of shared clonotypes between healthy human individuals. Libraries were prepared by immunoSEQ multiplex PCR; TCRdb keeps only in-frame clonotypes and omits some of them. The sample records under 1,100,000 clones, roughly 75% being singletons. The sequencing sample was made of memory CD4+ T cells sorted from blood. The subset is: CD45RA-negative fraction. These receptors all come from a man younger than 35 in good health.

The V call is TRBV7-2, the J call TRBJ1-2; no firm D call. Looked up from germline, CDR1 is SGHTA and CDR2 is FQGNSA. The CDR3 extends over 15 amino acids. Trimming stripped 1 base from V and 2 bases from J, with 11 bases between. CDR3 DNA: TGTGCCAGCAGCTTAGGTCAGGCGGCCAACTATGGCTACACCTTC. This encodes CASSLGQAANYGYTF. The whole variable domain, filled in from reference TRBV7-2 and TRBJ1-2, reads GAGVSQSPSNKVTEKGKDVELRCDPISGHTALYWYRQSLGQGLEFLIYFQGNSAPDKSGLPSDRFSAERTGGSVSTLTIQRTQQEDSAVYLCASSLGQAANYGYTFGSGTRLTVV.

J is TRBJ2-1 and V is TRBV28, with 9 bases matching TRBD2. Germline loops: CDR1 MDHEN, CDR2 SYDVKM. CDR3 length: 14 amino acids. Trimming removed 6 bases from V and 6 bases from J; junction bases left unmatched: 6. This CDR3 reads CASSRAGGVNEQFF. The DNA for the CDR3 is TGTGCCAGCAGCAGAGCGGGGGGCGTCAATGAGCAGTTCTTC.

Turning to this clone: A junction end diverges from the germline sequence, so it may reflect a read error. V is TRBV6-1 and J is TRBJ1-5; D is perhaps TRBD1 (6 bases). Germline V CDR1 and CDR2: MNHNS, SASEGT. The CDR3 sequence is 16 residues long. CDR3 loop: CASSGGSLGAHQAQHF. As DNA, the CDR3 is TGTGCCAGCAGTGGAGGAAGTTTGGGGGCCCATCAGGCCCAGCATTTT.

V usage is TRBV4-3 and J usage is TRBJ2-7; D is uncertain. V gave up 4 bases and J gave up 3 bases, with 10 bases separating them. The CDR3 length is 13 residues. Germline V gene sequence: CDR1 LGHNA, CDR2 YSLEER. CDR3 in DNA: TGCGCCAGCAGCCCACCTATAAGCTACGAGCAGTACTTC. Amino acid sequence: CASSPPISYEQYF.

This clone was seen just once. This chain links TRBV23-1 with TRBJ2-3; D possibly uses TRBD1 or TRBD2 (5 bases each). TRBV23-1 is assigned to the ORF class and has an uncertain function. The germline V and J ends were trimmed by 6 bases and 4 bases, with 17 bases remaining between them. This CDR3 spans 15 amino acids. The CDR3 is CASRDPGTGPDTQYF. The DNA of the CDR3 is TGCGCCAGCAGGGACCCGGGGACGGGCCCAGATACGCAGTATTTT.

This clone was counted between two and nine times. The chain uses TRBV19 and TRBJ2-4; TRBD1 agrees at 7 bases. The CDR3 extends over 14 amino acids. The V gene end was trimmed by 6 bases and the J gene end by 2 bases; junction bases not matched to a gene: 4. Germline V lookup: CDR1 LNHDA, CDR2 SQIVND (reference sequence). This CDR3 reads CASRPTGSKNIQYF. The CDR3 DNA reads as TGTGCCAGTAGGCCGACAGGGTCCAAAAACATTCAGTACTTC.

This chain links TRBV6-5 with TRBJ2-1; possible D gene TRBD2, 6 bases. Germline CDR1 is MNHEY and CDR2 is SVGAGI. The CDR3 loop spans 16 amino acids. Trimming removed 0 bases from V and 0 bases from J, with 9 bases in between. In DNA form, the CDR3 reads TGTGCCAGCAGTTACTCGTTCGGGAGCTCCTACAATGAGCAGTTCTTC. Its translation: CASSYSFGSSYNEQFF.